The 9 T cell receptor beta chains below were found in one sample sequenced in a study of T cell responses to AZD1222 COVID-19 vaccine. Data came from immunoSEQ multiplex PCR; TCRdb stores just in-frame clones and leaves some out. Of 150,000 to 200,000 clones listed, just under 95% are singletons. The specimen was peripheral blood, collected 28 days after the second dose of the MenACWY control vaccine. All receptors come from an adult who received the MenACWY meningococcal vaccine as a control.

The chain combines TRBV19 with TRBJ1-5; unclear D gene. Trimming shortened V by 2 bases and J by 0 bases, and 11 bases separated the two germline ends. The CDR3 is 16 amino acids. CDR1 and CDR2 from the germline V gene are LNHDA and SQIVND (reference sequence). The CDR3, as DNA: TGTGCCAGTAGTATACGGGTGGCGAGTAGCAATCAGCCCCAGCATTTT. This translates into CASSIRVASSNQPQHF.

This clone occurred a few times. The chain couples TRBV12-3 or TRBV12-4 to TRBJ1-1; D unresolved. Trimming left V 1 base short and J 4 bases short, with 4 bases between. This CDR3 comprises 12 residues. CDR3 sequence reads: CASSLGATEAFF. The CDR3 DNA sequence: TGTGCCAGCAGTTTAGGTGCCACTGAAGCTTTCTTT.

The V call is TRBV6-5, the J call TRBJ2-3; TRBD1 matches 9 bases. Germline V gives CDR1 MNHEY, CDR2 SVGAGI. This CDR3 has 14 amino acids. J lost 3 bases, V lost 8 bases, and 6 bases had no gene match. The CDR3 DNA is TGTGCCAGCGCTACGGGACAGGGAACAGATACGCAGTATTTT. This sequence encodes CASATGQGTDTQYF.

V is TRBV11-2 and J is TRBJ2-5; TRBD2 matches 9 bases. The V and J ends lost 5 bases and 5 bases, in that order; junction bases with no gene match: 15. The CDR3 covers 17 residues. Germline lookup yields CDR1 SGHAT and CDR2 FQNNGV. The CDR3 loop reads CASSLRGVAGAAETQYF. Written as DNA, the CDR3 is TGTGCCAGCAGCCTCAGGGGGGTAGCGGGGGCCGCGGAGACCCAGTACTTC.

The CDR3 nucleotides are TGTGCCAGCACTAACTATCGGGAAAACACTGAAGCTTTCTTT. The encoded protein is CASTNYRENTEAFF. This sequence joins TRBV28 and TRBJ1-1; D ambiguous. Trimming removed 7 bases at V and 2 bases at J, with 14 bases between. The CDR3 has 14 amino acids. The germline CDR1 and CDR2 sequences are MDHEN and SYDVKM.

The chain couples TRBV4-3 to TRBJ1-2; a possible D gene is TRBD1 (5 bases). This CDR3 comprises 15 residues. Trimming shortened V by 2 bases and J by 4 bases, and 14 bases separated the two germline ends. Germline V lookup: CDR1 LGHNA, CDR2 YSLEER. The CDR3 reads CASSQQFTGLYGYTF. The CDR3 DNA sequence: TGCGCCAGCAGCCAACAATTTACAGGCCTCTATGGCTACACCTTC.

The table lists this clone with a count of one. This chain connects TRBV6-5 to TRBJ1-5, with 7 nucleotides matching TRBD1. The CDR3 runs 14 residues. V lost 9 bases to trimming and J lost 1 base; unmatched junction nucleotides: 6. Germline CDR1 MNHEY, CDR2 SVGAGI. CDR3 nucleotides: TGTGCCAGTATAGACAGGGCGAGCAATCAGCCCCAGCATTTT. Translating it yields CASIDRASNQPQHF.

This clone has only a few counts. V gene TRBV5-1 combines with J gene TRBJ1-3; no reliable D call. The CDR3 is 15 amino acids. The V end lost 0 bases, the J end lost 0 bases, and 7 bases lay between the germline ends. The V gene's germline CDR1 is SGHRS and CDR2 YFSETQ. The CDR3 nucleotides are TGCGCCAGCAGCTTGGAGGGCGGCTCTGGAAACACCATATATTTT. This codes for CASSLEGGSGNTIYF. Supplemented by reference TRBV5-1 and TRBJ1-3, the full variable domain reads KAGVTQTPRYLIKTRGQQVTLSCSPISGHRSVSWYQQTPGQGLQFLFEYFSETQRNKGNFPGRFSGRQFSNSRSEMNVSTLELGDSALYLCASSLEGGSGNTIYFGEGSWLTVV.

The genes are TRBV5-5 and TRBJ1-1; 7 nucleotides line up with TRBD1. The germline V gene has CDR1 SGHKS and CDR2 YYEKEE (reference sequence). The CDR3 has 15 residues. J lost 0 bases, V lost 6 bases, and 8 bases had no gene match. The CDR3 sequence is CASKAIGTVNTEAFF. CDR3 coding DNA: TGTGCCAGCAAGGCTATAGGGACAGTGAACACTGAAGCTTTCTTT.